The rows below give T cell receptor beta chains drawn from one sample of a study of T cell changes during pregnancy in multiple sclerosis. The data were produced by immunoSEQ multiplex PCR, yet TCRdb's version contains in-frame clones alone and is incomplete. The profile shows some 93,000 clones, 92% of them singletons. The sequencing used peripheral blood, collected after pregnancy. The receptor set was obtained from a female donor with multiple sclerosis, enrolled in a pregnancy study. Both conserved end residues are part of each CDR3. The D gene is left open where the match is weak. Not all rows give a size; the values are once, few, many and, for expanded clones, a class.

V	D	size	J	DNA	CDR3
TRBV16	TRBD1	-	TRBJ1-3	TGTGCCAGCAGCCAAGAAACAGGGGATGGAAACACCATATATTTT	CASSQETGDGNTIYF
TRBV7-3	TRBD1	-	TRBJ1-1	TGTGCCAGCAGCCCTACGGGACAGTTGAACACTGAAGCTTTCTTT	CASSPTGQLNTEAFF
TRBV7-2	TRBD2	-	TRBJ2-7	TGTGCCAGCAGACGACTAGCGGGGGCCCCCAACGAGCAGTACTTC	CASRRLAGAPNEQYF
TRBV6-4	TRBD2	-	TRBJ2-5	TGTGCCAGCAGTGACAGGTCAGTAGCGGGGGGGTTCGGAGAGACCCAGTACTTC	CASSDRSVAGGFGETQYF
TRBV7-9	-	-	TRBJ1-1	TGTGCCAGCAGCTTAACCCACCCAGGCACTGAAGCTTTCTTT	CASSLTHPGTEAFF
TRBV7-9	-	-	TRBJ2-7	TGTGCCAGCAGCTCAGGACTCCGGGGGTACGAGCAGTACTTC	CASSSGLRGYEQYF
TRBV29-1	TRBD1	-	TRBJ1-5	TGCAGCGTTGGACAGGGGGATAATCAGCCCCAGCATTTT	CSVGQGDNQPQHF
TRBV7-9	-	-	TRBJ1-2	TGTGCCAGCAGCACAGCCATTTCAGGCTACACCTTC	CASSTAISGYTF
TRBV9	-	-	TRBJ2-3	TGTGCCAGCAGCGATAGCGGAAGCACAGATACGCAGTATTTT	CASSDSGSTDTQYF
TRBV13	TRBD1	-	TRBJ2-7	TGTGCCAGCAGCTTAGGCCTAGGGGGCTACTACGAGCAGTACTTC	CASSLGLGGYYEQYF
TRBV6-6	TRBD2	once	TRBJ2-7	TGTGCCAGCAGTTGGACTAGCGGGGTCTCCTACGAGCAGTACTTC	CASSWTSGVSYEQYF
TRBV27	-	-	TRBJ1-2	TGTGCCAGCAGTTCAAGCCCGCAGGGGTCAAATCCCTATGGCTACACCTTC	CASSSSPQGSNPYGYTF
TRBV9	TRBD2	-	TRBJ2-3	TGTGCCAGCAGCGTAGTTCACGGGAGGAGCACAGATACGCAGTATTTT	CASSVVHGRSTDTQYF
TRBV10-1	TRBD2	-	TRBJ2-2	TGCGCCTCAACTGGGCTAGCGGATACCCCGAACACCGGGGAGCTGTTTTTT	CASTGLADTPNTGELFF
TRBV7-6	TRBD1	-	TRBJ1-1	TGTGCCAGCAGCTTCTCGGGACAGCCGAACACTGAAGCTTTCTTT	CASSFSGQPNTEAFF
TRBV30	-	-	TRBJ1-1	TGTGCCTGGAGTATGGGGGCAGGAGCTTTCTTT	CAWSMGAGAFF
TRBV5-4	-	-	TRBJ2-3	TGTGCCAGCACTCCCTGGGAGACAGATACGCAGTATTTT	CASTPWETDTQYF
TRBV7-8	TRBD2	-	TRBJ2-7	TGTGCCAGCAGCCCGGGACTAGCGGGAGGTCCTAACTCCTACGAGCAGTACTTC	CASSPGLAGGPNSYEQYF
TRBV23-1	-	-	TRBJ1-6	TGCGCCAGCAGTCAATCGGGCCGCGTCGATCGGAATTCACCCCTCCACTTT	CASSQSGRVDRNSPLHF
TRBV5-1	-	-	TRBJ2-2	TGCGCCAGCAGCGTCATACAGGGTCCCGGGGAGCTGTTTTTT	CASSVIQGPGELFF
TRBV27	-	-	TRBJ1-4	TGTGCCAGCAGTTCCCTTAGCGGGGGTACCCTCGCAACTAATGAAAAACTGTTTTTT	CASSSLSGGTLATNEKLFF
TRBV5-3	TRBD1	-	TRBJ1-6	TGTGCCAGAAGCTCCGGACAGGGTACTTCACCCCTCCACTTT	CARSSGQGTSPLHF
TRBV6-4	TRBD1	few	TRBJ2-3	TGTGCCAGCAGCCGGGACAGGGACACAGATACGCAGTATTTT	CASSRDRDTDTQYF
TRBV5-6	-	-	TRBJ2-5	TGTGCCAGCAGCTTACAGGGGGGGAGAGAGACCCAGTACTTC	CASSLQGGRETQYF
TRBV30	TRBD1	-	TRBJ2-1	TGTGCCTGGAGTGTATCAGGGGGCGATGAGCAGTTCTTC	CAWSVSGGDEQFF
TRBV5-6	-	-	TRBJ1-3	TGTGCCAGCACATTGGAGCACTCTGGAAACACCATATATTTT	CASTLEHSGNTIYF
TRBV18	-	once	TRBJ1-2	TGTGCCAGCTCACCGGGAACAGGGAGATTGGATGGCTACACCTTC	CASSPGTGRLDGYTF
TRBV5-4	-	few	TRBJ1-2	TGTGCCAGCAGCTTGGTACGGGGGACCCACTATGGCTACACCTTC	CASSLVRGTHYGYTF
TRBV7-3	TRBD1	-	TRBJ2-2	TGTGCCAGCAGACCCAACGACAGGGTATCAGACGGGGAGCTGTTTTTT	CASRPNDRVSDGELFF
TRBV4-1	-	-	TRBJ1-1	TGCGCCAGCAGCCATGGTACAGGTTACTCGAACACTGAAGCTTTCTTT	CASSHGTGYSNTEAFF
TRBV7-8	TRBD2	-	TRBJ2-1	TGTGCCAGCAGCTTAGTAAGTCTAGCGGGTAGGAATGAGCAGTTCTTC	CASSLVSLAGRNEQFF
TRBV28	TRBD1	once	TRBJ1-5	TGTGCCAGCAGCCTAACAGGGGAATATCAGCCCCAGCATTTT	CASSLTGEYQPQHF
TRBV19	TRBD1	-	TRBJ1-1	TGTGCCAGTAGTACCCCAGGACAGGCTGGGCGGAACACTGAAGCTTTCTTT	CASSTPGQAGRNTEAFF
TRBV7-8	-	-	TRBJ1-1	TGTGCCAGCAGCTTAGTTCCGGGAGCCCGTGGGGCTTTCTTT	CASSLVPGARGAFF
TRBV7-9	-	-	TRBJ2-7	TGTGCCAGCAGCTTAGCGCAGGGATACGTATACGAGCAGTACTTC	CASSLAQGYVYEQYF
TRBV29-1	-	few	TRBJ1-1	TGCAGCGTTGTGGCACCGAACACTGAAGCTTTCTTT	CSVVAPNTEAFF
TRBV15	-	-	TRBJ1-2	TGTGCCACCAGCAGAGGAGGAGATGGCTACACCTTC	CATSRGGDGYTF
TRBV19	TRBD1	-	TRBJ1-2	TGTGCCAGTAGTACGGACAGGGGGCTATATGGCTACACCTTC	CASSTDRGLYGYTF
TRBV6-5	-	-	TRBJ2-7	TGTGCCAGCGGACCTGCAGGGTCACACTACGAGCAGTACTTC	CASGPAGSHYEQYF
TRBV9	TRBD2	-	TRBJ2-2	TGTGCCAGCAGCGTAGCACCCCTAGCGGGCACCGGGGAGCTGTTTTTT	CASSVAPLAGTGELFF
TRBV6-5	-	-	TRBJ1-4	TGTGCCAGCAGTACACAGACCGGGGGGACGGAAAAACTGTTTTTT	CASSTQTGGTEKLFF
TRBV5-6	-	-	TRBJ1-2	TGTGCCAGCAGCTTGCCTGCAGGGAACTATGGCTACACCTTC	CASSLPAGNYGYTF
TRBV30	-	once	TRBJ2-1	TGTGCCTGGCAGGTACTAGAGTCCCAACGGCGGAATGAGCAGTTCTTC	CAWQVLESQRRNEQFF
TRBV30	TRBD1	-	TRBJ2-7	TGTGCCTGGAGTGGGACAGGGGCCGAGCAGTACTTC	CAWSGTGAEQYF
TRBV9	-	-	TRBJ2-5	TGTGCCAGCAGCGCACAGGGTATCCAAGAGACCCAGTACTTC	CASSAQGIQETQYF
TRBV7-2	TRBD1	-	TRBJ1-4	TGTGCCAGCAGCCAGAGGACAGGGCGCGATTCCGAACTGTTTTTT	CASSQRTGRDSELFF
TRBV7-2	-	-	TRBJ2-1	TGTGCCAGCAGCATCACCGGGACATCAACGTACAATGAGCAGTTCTTC	CASSITGTSTYNEQFF